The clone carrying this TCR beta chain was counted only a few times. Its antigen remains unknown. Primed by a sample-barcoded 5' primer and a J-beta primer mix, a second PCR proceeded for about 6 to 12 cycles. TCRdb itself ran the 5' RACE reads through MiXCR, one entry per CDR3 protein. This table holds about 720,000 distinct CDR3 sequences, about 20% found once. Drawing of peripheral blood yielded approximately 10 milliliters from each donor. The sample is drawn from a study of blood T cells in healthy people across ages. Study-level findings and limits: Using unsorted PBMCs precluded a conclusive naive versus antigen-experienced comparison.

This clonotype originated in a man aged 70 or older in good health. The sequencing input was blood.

CDR3 DNA sequence: TGCGCCAGCAGTGATTCGGGGACCGGTAGGACTGAAGCTTTCTTT. Translation: CASSDSGTGRTEAFF. The chain is built from TRBV10-2 and TRBJ1-1; D is possibly TRBD1 (5 bases). Germline-derived CDR1 and CDR2 are WSHSY and SAAADI. This CDR3 contains 15 residues. The V end was cut by 3 bases, the J end by 5 bases, with 16 bases between.